The 5 T cell receptor beta chains below come from one sample, sequenced in a study of T-cell reconstitution after alpha-beta-depleted transplantation in children. Unique molecular identifiers were built into the TCRbeta library. TCRdb re-called the PCR reads with MiXCR, one entry per CDR3 protein. This table holds 580,000 or so distinct CDR3 sequences, 23% found once. The sequencing used PBMCs, mostly from graft donor cells, collected 360 days after TCRalphabeta/CD19-depleted stem cell transplant. These receptors were collected from a boy in the first two years of life who had a stem cell transplant for acute myeloid leukemia, so the T cells may come from the graft donor.

The rearrangement uses TRBV15 and TRBJ2-5; D not certain. The germline V gene has CDR1 LNHNV and CDR2 YYDKDF (reference sequence). This CDR3 contains 13 residues. Trimming took 0 bases from V and 4 from J, leaving 6 bases between them. The DNA of the CDR3 is TGTGCCACCAGCAGAGATCAGTTAGAGACCCAGTACTTC. Translation gives CATSRDQLETQYF.

A few counts support this clonotype. This chain links TRBV7-2 with TRBJ2-3, with TRBD1 identical over 9 bases. The CDR3 has 14 residues. CDR1 and CDR2 (germline): SGHTA, FQGNSA. V lost 5 bases to trimming and J lost 3 bases; unmatched junction nucleotides: 3. In DNA form, the CDR3 reads TGTGCCAGCAGCATACAGGGGGCTACAGATACGCAGTATTTT. Encoded protein: CASSIQGATDTQYF.

This chain links TRBV5-1 with TRBJ2-5; D might be TRBD2 (6 bases). This CDR3 region has 13 residues. The V gene lost 6 bases and the J gene lost 0 bases, with 9 bases spanning the gap. Germline V gene sequence: CDR1 SGHRS, CDR2 YFSETQ. The CDR3 spells CASTAGNQETQYF. CDR3 bases: TGCGCCAGCACTGCGGGGAACCAAGAGACCCAGTACTTC.

The table lists this clonotype with many counts. The chain links TRBV6-6 to TRBJ1-5; the D is unclear. The CDR3 has 12 residues. Germline CDR1 MNHNY, CDR2 SVGAGI (reference sequence). The V gene lost 3 bases and the J gene lost 5 bases, with 5 bases spanning the gap. CDR3 in DNA: TGTGCCAGCAGTTATTTACATCAGCCCCAGCATTTT. It specifies CASSYLHQPQHF.

The chain carries TRBV12-3 or TRBV12-4 and TRBJ1-3; D unclear. The CDR3 covers 14 residues. V was cut by 4 bases and J by 4 bases, with 11 bases left in between. CDR3 loop: CASSSRPMGNTIYF. Here the CDR3 DNA reads TGTGCCAGCAGTTCGAGGCCGATGGGAAACACCATATATTTT.